This T cell receptor beta chain was recovered during a study of blood T cell repertoires in COVID-19. Across the whole study: Acute and convalescent COVID-19 specimens originated in the United States, Italy and Spain. Sample material is recorded as cDNA or gDNA derived from T cells, B-cell-depleted T cells, or PBMCs.

Measured with immunoSEQ multiplex PCR; TCRdb has only the in-frame clones, and not every one. The repertoire has about 63,000 clones, 79% of them found once; the top ten carry more than 25%. The length of the CDR3 is 12 residues. Germline loops: CDR1 KGHDR, CDR2 SFDVKD. The ends were cut back, 5 bases at V and 13 bases at J, with 14 bases in the middle. Sequencing used peripheral blood. The J gene is TRBJ2-1, the V gene TRBV24-1, with a weak D call TRBD2 (5 bases). The TCR comes from a human donor in a cohort sampled during active COVID-19. As DNA, the CDR3 is TGTGCCACCAGTGGTGGACTTGGAAATCAGTTCTTC. Amino acids: CATSGGLGNQFF.